This is a list of T cell receptor beta chains from one sample in a study of shared clonotypes between healthy human individuals. This table comes from immunoSEQ multiplex PCR, and its TCRdb copy is limited to in-frame clones, with some not included. The sample has some 1.4 million clones, roughly 96% seen once. The specimen sequenced was naive CD4+ T cells sorted from blood. These receptors were obtained from a man between 25 and 39 years old in good health. CDR3s include the opening cysteine and the closing phenylalanine or tryptophan. The D gene is left open where the match is weak. Size values are once, few and many counts, or a class for expanded clones, and some rows have none.

TRBJ1-5	TRBV10-3	.	16	TRBD1	CAISGNQGVSNQPQHF	TGTGCCATCAGTGGGAACCAGGGGGTGAGCAATCAGCCCCAGCATTTT
TRBJ2-6	TRBV4-1	.	15	.	CASRIVYSGANVLTF	TGCGCCAGCAGAATAGTGTATTCTGGGGCCAACGTCCTGACTTTC
TRBJ1-4	TRBV2	.	15	TRBD1	CASRAGTGVSEKLFF	TGTGCCAGCAGGGCCGGGACAGGGGTTTCAGAAAAACTGTTTTTT
TRBJ2-3	TRBV2	.	13	.	CASMSSGGGTQYF	TGTGCCAGCATGTCTAGCGGAGGGGGTACGCAGTATTTT
TRBJ2-2	TRBV7-9	.	15	.	CAQGPGTLVTGELFF	TGTGCCCAGGGGCCAGGTACTCTAGTCACCGGGGAGCTGTTTTTT
TRBJ2-3	TRBV7-2	.	16	.	CASSLGTGVGTDTQYF	TGTGCCAGCAGCTTAGGTACCGGAGTGGGCACAGATACGCAGTATTTT
TRBJ2-1	TRBV10-3	.	14	.	CAISESLRAGEQFF	TGTGCCATCAGTGAGTCATTGAGGGCAGGCGAGCAGTTCTTC
TRBJ2-1	TRBV4-1	.	20	TRBD1	CASSQVGTGGLFSSYNEQFF	TGCGCCAGCAGCCAAGTCGGGACAGGGGGCCTCTTTAGCTCCTACAATGAGCAGTTCTTC
TRBJ2-7	TRBV2	.	20	TRBD1	CASEGGYIGQGTLETYEQYF	TGTGCCAGCGAAGGAGGGTACATCGGACAGGGGACTCTTGAGACCTACGAGCAGTACTTC
TRBJ2-7	TRBV6-5	.	15	TRBD1	CASSPRTGSTYEQYF	TGTGCCAGCAGCCCCCGGACAGGATCAACCTACGAGCAGTACTTC
TRBJ2-1	TRBV6-1	.	13	.	CASSELARNEQFF	TGTGCCAGCAGTGAATTGGCTCGGAATGAGCAGTTCTTC
TRBJ2-1	TRBV9	.	15	.	CASSTDSGSYNEQFF	TGTGCCAGCAGCACAGATAGCGGCTCCTACAATGAGCAGTTCTTC
TRBJ1-1	TRBV7-8	.	17	TRBD1	CASSPRDRGRLNTEAFF	TGTGCCAGCAGCCCCCGGGACAGGGGGCGATTGAACACTGAAGCTTTCTTT
TRBJ2-7	TRBV4-1	.	15	TRBD2	CASSPDVAGAYEQYF	TGCGCCAGCAGCCCAGACGTAGCGGGAGCCTACGAGCAGTACTTC
TRBJ2-7	TRBV7-2	.	15	TRBD2	CASSLIAGHSYEQYF	TGTGCCAGCAGCCTAATAGCGGGACACTCCTACGAGCAGTACTTC
TRBJ2-5	TRBV6-6	.	12	.	CASSTARGTQYF	TGTGCCAGCAGTACGGCCAGGGGGACCCAGTACTTC
TRBJ2-3	TRBV5-8	.	19	.	CASFTRDASPSLLFDTQYF	TGTGCCAGCTTTACGCGGGACGCATCACCCTCATTACTATTCGATACGCAGTATTTT
TRBJ1-5	TRBV2	.	14	.	CASTYSQSNQPQHF	TGTGCCAGCACTTACAGTCAAAGCAATCAGCCCCAGCATTTT
TRBJ2-5	TRBV7-7	once	16	.	CASSPKGRANQETQYF	TGTGCCAGCAGCCCAAAGGGACGGGCCAACCAAGAGACCCAGTACTTC
TRBJ2-7	TRBV10-3	.	13	TRBD1	CAISRGLSYEQYF	TGTGCCATCAGCAGGGGGCTTTCCTACGAGCAGTACTTC
TRBJ1-3	TRBV6-6	.	16	.	CASSYSRQASGNTIYF	TGTGCCAGCAGTTACTCACGGCAGGCATCTGGAAACACCATATATTTT
TRBJ2-3	TRBV5-1	.	14	.	CASSLRGSTDTQYF	TGCGCCAGCAGCTTACGCGGCAGCACAGATACGCAGTATTTT
TRBJ2-5	TRBV18	.	14	TRBD2	CASSLSGSLETQYF	TGTGCCAGCTCACTTAGCGGGAGTTTAGAGACCCAGTACTTC
TRBJ2-7	TRBV29-1	.	15	TRBD2	CSAGGLAGHSYEQYF	TGCAGCGCGGGGGGACTAGCGGGTCACTCCTACGAGCAGTACTTC
TRBJ2-7	TRBV2	.	13	TRBD2	CASRTSVTYEQYF	TGTGCCAGCAGGACTAGCGTAACCTACGAGCAGTACTTC
TRBJ2-5	TRBV5-4	.	13	TRBD1	CASSWGQGETQYF	TGTGCCAGCAGCTGGGGACAGGGAGAGACCCAGTACTTC
TRBJ2-1	TRBV6-5	.	14	.	CASSYLVTRDEQFF	TGTGCCAGCAGTTATCTCGTTACACGGGATGAGCAGTTCTTC
TRBJ2-3	TRBV27	.	16	.	CASSLSGRPSTDTQYF	TGTGCCAGCAGTTTATCGGGCAGGCCTAGCACAGATACGCAGTATTTT
TRBJ2-3	TRBV7-9	.	14	.	CASSRSGYTDTQYF	TGTGCCAGCAGCCGTAGCGGCTACACAGATACGCAGTATTTT
TRBJ2-7	TRBV5-1	.	13	TRBD2	CASSLGAGYEQYF	TGCGCCAGCAGCTTGGGAGCGGGGTACGAGCAGTACTTC
TRBJ1-4	TRBV29-1	.	12	.	CSVSGDGAKLFF	TGCAGCGTATCAGGGGACGGAGCGAAACTGTTTTTT
TRBJ1-3	TRBV2	.	13	TRBD1	CASRTGSGNTIYF	TGTGCCAGCAGGACAGGGTCAGGAAACACCATATATTTT
TRBJ2-3	TRBV9	.	16	TRBD2	CASSDGLAVSTDTQYF	TGTGCCAGCAGCGATGGACTAGCGGTTAGCACAGATACGCAGTATTTT
TRBJ1-5	TRBV19	.	15	TRBD1	CASSILGTGDQPQHF	TGTGCCAGTAGTATCCTTGGGACAGGGGATCAGCCCCAGCATTTT
TRBJ1-1	TRBV7-9	.	13	.	CASGRQANTEAFF	TGTGCCAGCGGTCGACAGGCGAACACTGAAGCTTTCTTT
TRBJ1-4	TRBV9	once	14	.	CASSVESQAEKLFF	TGTGCCAGCAGCGTAGAAAGCCAAGCCGAAAAACTGTTTTTT
TRBJ1-4	TRBV27	.	15	TRBD1	CASSQGQGAFEKLFF	TGTGCCAGCAGCCAAGGACAGGGGGCGTTTGAAAAACTGTTTTTT
TRBJ2-7	TRBV5-8	.	18	.	CASSSVDLEAARAYEQYF	TGTGCCAGCAGCTCGGTCGACCTAGAAGCCGCCAGGGCGTACGAGCAGTACTTC
TRBJ2-7	TRBV6-1	.	12	.	CASSTGIYEQYF	TGTGCCAGCAGTACAGGGATCTACGAGCAGTACTTC
TRBJ1-1	TRBV2	once	15	.	CASREDLAGNTEAFF	TGTGCCAGCAGAGAGGACCTGGCGGGGAACACTGAAGCTTTCTTT
TRBJ2-1	TRBV7-9	.	16	.	CASNGIAGDKYNEQFF	TGTGCCAGCAATGGCATCGCCGGGGACAAGTACAATGAGCAGTTCTTC
TRBJ1-1	TRBV5-1	.	14	TRBD1	CASRDSLMNTEAFF	TGCGCCAGCCGGGACAGCCTCATGAACACTGAAGCTTTCTTT
TRBJ2-1	TRBV6-6	.	14	.	CASSYTSSYNEQFF	TGTGCCAGCAGTTACACTAGCTCCTACAATGAGCAGTTCTTC
TRBJ2-2	TRBV5-6	.	16	.	CASSLYSPTNTGELFF	TGTGCCAGCAGCTTGTACAGCCCGACGAACACCGGGGAGCTGTTTTTT
TRBJ1-4	TRBV19	.	15	TRBD1	CASSLPGQGDEKLFF	TGTGCCAGTAGTCTTCCGGGACAGGGAGACGAAAAACTGTTTTTT
TRBJ1-2	TRBV10-3	.	16	TRBD1	CAISDQRTGNLFGYTF	TGTGCCATCAGTGATCAACGGACAGGCAACTTATTTGGCTACACCTTC
TRBJ1-4	TRBV7-9	.	15	.	CASSFPGTTHEKLFF	TGTGCCAGCAGCTTTCCCGGTACTACCCATGAAAAACTGTTTTTT
TRBJ2-7	TRBV19	.	15	TRBD1	CASSPGTGSSYEQYF	TGTGCCAGTAGCCCCGGGACAGGGAGTTCCTACGAGCAGTACTTC
TRBJ2-7	TRBV23-1	.	19	TRBD1	CASSQSLSKPGQGYYEQYF	TGCGCCAGCAGTCAATCCCTCTCCAAACCGGGACAGGGGTACTACGAGCAGTACTTC
TRBJ2-1	TRBV5-8	.	16	.	CASSSRVLAYINEQFF	TGTGCCAGCAGCTCCAGGGTATTAGCCTACATAAATGAGCAGTTCTTC
TRBJ2-7	TRBV7-9	.	15	.	CASSLVRGSSYEQYF	TGTGCCAGCAGCTTGGTCAGGGGAAGCTCCTACGAGCAGTACTTC
TRBJ2-1	TRBV27	.	14	.	CASRYRDTYNEQFF	TGTGCCAGCAGATACCGGGACACTTACAATGAGCAGTTCTTC
TRBJ1-3	TRBV5-1	.	14	.	CASSLGPLGNTIYF	TGCGCCAGCAGCTTGGGGCCCCTTGGAAACACCATATATTTT
TRBJ1-5	TRBV15	.	14	.	CATSRGLQGRPQHF	TGTGCCACCAGCAGAGGGCTGCAGGGTAGGCCCCAGCATTTT
TRBJ2-2	TRBV19	.	17	TRBD1	CASSISGGTGNTGELFF	TGTGCCAGTAGTATATCAGGGGGTACCGGGAACACCGGGGAGCTGTTTTTT
TRBJ1-1	TRBV13	.	14	.	CASSLERHYTEAFF	TGTGCCAGCAGCTTAGAGAGACATTACACTGAAGCTTTCTTT
TRBJ2-2	TRBV7-9	.	16	.	CASSFREFGPTGELFF	TGTGCCAGCAGCTTTCGGGAATTCGGCCCAACCGGGGAGCTGTTTTTT